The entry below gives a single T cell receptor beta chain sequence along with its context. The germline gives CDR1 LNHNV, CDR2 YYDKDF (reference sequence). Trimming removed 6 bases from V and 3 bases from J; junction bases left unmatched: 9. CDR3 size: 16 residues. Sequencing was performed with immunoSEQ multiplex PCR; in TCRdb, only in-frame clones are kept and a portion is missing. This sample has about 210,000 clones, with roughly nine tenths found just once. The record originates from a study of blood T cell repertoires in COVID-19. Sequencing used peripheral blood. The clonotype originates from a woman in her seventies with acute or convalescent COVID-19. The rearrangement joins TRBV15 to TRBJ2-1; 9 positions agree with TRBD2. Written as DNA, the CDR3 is TGTGCCACCAGAAGCATTAGCGGGAGATACTACAATGAGCAGTTCTTC. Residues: CATRSISGRYYNEQFF. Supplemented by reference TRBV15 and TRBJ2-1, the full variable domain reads DAMVIQNPRYQVTQFGKPVTLSCSQTLNHNVMYWYQQKSSQAPKLLFHYYDKDFNNEADTPDNFQSRRPNTSFCFLDIRSPGLGDTAMYLCATRSISGRYYNEQFFGPGTRLTVL.